The sequence of this T cell receptor (beta chain) was determined in a study of T cells in localized non-small cell lung cancer. In the case of this clone: No antigen is known for it.

The protocol was immunoSEQ multiplex PCR, while the TCRdb copy is restricted to in-frame clones and leaves out a portion. The table includes about 26,000 clones, 80% to 95% detected once. Study findings and constraints: Heterogeneity is still possible, as just one tumor region was sequenced. Clonality of T cells reached its maximum in uninvolved adjacent lung, surpassing tumor. Detection in adjacent lung was observed for a median roughly 55 of the top 100 tumor clones.

Source: peripheral blood, taken before any cancer treatment. The sequence was collected from a female donor aged 60 or older with stage II squamous cell lung carcinoma.

The DNA of the CDR3 is TGTGCCAGCAGTGTTAACTCCGGGGCAGGGAGCTCCTACAATGAGCAGTTCTTC. Protein sequence: CASSVNSGAGSSYNEQFF. The chain carries TRBV6-4 and TRBJ2-1; D is perhaps TRBD1 or TRBD2 (5 bases each). In germline, CDR1 is MRHNA, CDR2 SNTAGT. The CDR3 is made up of 18 amino acids. V lost 4 bases and J lost 0, with 19 bases in between.